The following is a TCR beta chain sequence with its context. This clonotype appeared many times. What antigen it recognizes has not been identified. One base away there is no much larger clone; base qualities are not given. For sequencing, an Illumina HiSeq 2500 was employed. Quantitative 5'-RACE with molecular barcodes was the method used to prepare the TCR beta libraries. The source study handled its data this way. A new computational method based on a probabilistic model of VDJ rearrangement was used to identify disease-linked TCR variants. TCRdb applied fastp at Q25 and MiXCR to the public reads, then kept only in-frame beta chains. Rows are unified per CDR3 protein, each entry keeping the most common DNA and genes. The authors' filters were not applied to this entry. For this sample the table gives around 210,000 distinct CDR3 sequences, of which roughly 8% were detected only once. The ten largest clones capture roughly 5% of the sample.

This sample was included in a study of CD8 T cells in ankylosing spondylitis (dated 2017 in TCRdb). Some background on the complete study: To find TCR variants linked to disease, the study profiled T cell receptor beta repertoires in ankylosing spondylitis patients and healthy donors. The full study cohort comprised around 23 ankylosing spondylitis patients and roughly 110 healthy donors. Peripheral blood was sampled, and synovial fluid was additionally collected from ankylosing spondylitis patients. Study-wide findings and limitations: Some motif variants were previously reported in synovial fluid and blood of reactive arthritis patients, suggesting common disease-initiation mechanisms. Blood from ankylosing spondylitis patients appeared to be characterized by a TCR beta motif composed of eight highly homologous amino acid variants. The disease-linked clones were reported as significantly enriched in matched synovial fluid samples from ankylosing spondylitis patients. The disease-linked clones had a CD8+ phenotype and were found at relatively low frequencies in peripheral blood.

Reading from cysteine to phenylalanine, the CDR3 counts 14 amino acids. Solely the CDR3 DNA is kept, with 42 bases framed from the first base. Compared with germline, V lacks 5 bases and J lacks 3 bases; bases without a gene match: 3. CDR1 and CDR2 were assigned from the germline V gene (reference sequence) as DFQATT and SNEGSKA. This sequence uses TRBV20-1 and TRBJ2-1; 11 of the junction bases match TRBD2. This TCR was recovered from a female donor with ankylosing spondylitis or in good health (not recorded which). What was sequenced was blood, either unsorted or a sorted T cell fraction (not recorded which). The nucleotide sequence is TGCAGTGCTCGGACTAGCGGGCGCTACAATGAGCAGTTCTTC. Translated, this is CSARTSGRYNEQFF.